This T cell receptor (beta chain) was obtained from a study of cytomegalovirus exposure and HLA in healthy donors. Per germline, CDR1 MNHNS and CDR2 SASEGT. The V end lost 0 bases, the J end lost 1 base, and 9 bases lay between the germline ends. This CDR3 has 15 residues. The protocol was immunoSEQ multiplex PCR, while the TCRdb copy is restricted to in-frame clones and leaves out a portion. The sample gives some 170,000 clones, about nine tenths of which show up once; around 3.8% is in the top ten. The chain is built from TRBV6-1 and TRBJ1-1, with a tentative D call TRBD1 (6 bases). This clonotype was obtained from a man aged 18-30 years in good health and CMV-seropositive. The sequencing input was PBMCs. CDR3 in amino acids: CASSEAWGQNTEAFF. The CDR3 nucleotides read TGTGCCAGCAGTGAAGCATGGGGACAGAACACTGAAGCTTTCTTT.